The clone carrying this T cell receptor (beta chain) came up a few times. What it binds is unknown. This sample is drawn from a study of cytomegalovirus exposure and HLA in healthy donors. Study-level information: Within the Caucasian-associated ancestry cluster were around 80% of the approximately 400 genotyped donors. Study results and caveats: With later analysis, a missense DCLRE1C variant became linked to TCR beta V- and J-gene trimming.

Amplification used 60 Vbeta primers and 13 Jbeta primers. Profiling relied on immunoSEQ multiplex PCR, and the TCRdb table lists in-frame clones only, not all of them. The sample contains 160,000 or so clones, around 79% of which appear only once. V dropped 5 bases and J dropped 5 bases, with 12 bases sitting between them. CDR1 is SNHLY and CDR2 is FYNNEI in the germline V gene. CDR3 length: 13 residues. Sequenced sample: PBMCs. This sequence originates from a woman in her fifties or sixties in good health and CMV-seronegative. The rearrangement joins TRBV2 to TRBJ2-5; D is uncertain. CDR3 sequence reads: CASSTNNAETQYF. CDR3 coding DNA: TGTGCCAGCAGTACTAATAATGCGGAGACCCAGTACTTC.